This T cell receptor beta chain was identified in a study of T cells in localized non-small cell lung cancer. Profiled with immunoSEQ multiplex PCR; TCRdb holds only in-frame clones, not every one. The data hold about 1,700 clones, with around 20% observed a single time. Germline V gene data show CDR1 as MNHGY and CDR2 as SAAAGT. CDR3 length: 13 amino acids. Trimming shortened V by 5 bases and J by 4 bases, and 9 bases separated the two germline ends. The sample consisted of lung tumor tissue, taken before any cancer treatment. The origin of this receptor is a man aged 35-69 years with stage III lung adenocarcinoma. The V and J genes are TRBV6-8 and TRBJ2-1; possibly TRBD1 for D (5 bases). The CDR3 reads CASSDDSYNEQFF. CDR3 DNA: TGTGCCAGCAGTGACGACAGTTACAATGAGCAGTTCTTC.